These 24 T cell receptor beta chains were sequenced from one sample in a study of blood T cell repertoires in COVID-19 (dated by TCRdb to 2020 to 2022). Library preparation used the immunoSEQ multiplex PCR assay. TCRdb stores this immuneACCESS table with in-frame sequences only. Part of the clones is absent; in the studies checked, under half of the shortfall reflects unresolved V genes, and no reason is known for the rest. The sample yields about 49,000 clones; over 70% were counted once. The biggest ten clones account for 2.1% of the sample. Sample: peripheral blood. These receptors came from a woman of 80 years or more with COVID-19, enrolled during active disease.

The chain joins TRBV5-1 to TRBJ2-2; TRBD2 matches 11 bases. Losses at the gene ends were 0 bases for V and 6 bases for J; bases not matched to a gene: 4. This CDR3 has 16 residues. Germline lookup yields CDR1 SGHRS and CDR2 YFSETQ. The CDR3 bases are TGCGCCAGCAGCTTGGTAGCGGGAGGGCCTCCCGGGGAGCTGTTTTTT. Its translation: CASSLVAGGPPGELFF.

J is TRBJ2-3 and V is TRBV11-3; no definite D call. The V end was cut by 5 bases, the J end by 4 bases, with 7 bases between. Germline values: CDR1 SGHNT, CDR2 YENEEA. The CDR3 extends over 12 amino acids. In DNA, the CDR3 is TGTGCCAGCAGCCAGACTCCAGATACGCAGTATTTT. Translation: CASSQTPDTQYF.

This chain links TRBV7-8 with TRBJ2-2, with D perhaps assigned TRBD1 or TRBD2 (6 bases each). V was cut by 5 bases and J by 0 bases, with 13 bases left in between. Per the germline V gene, CDR1 is SGHVS and CDR2 is FQNEAQ. This CDR3 has 16 residues. The CDR3 DNA is TGTGCCAGCAGCCTAGGGGGGCCGACGAACACCGGGGAGCTGTTTTTT. This translates into CASSLGGPTNTGELFF.

The chain uses TRBV9 and TRBJ2-2; D unclear. Trimming removed 4 bases at V and 4 bases at J, with 14 bases between. Germline CDR1 and CDR2: SGDLS and YYNGEE. There are 15 residues in the CDR3. CDR3 protein: CASSPTSWATGELFF. In DNA form, the CDR3 reads TGTGCCAGCAGCCCCACCTCTTGGGCCACCGGGGAGCTGTTTTTT. Together with reference TRBV9 and TRBJ2-2, the CDR3 gives the full variable domain: DSGVTQTPKHLITATGQRVTLRCSPRSGDLSVYWYQQSLDQGLQFLIQYYNGEERAKGNILERFSAQQFPDLHSELNLSSLELGDSALYFCASSPTSWATGELFFGEGSRLTVL.

This rearrangement joins TRBV30 to TRBJ2-1, with D tentatively TRBD2 (5 bases). V was shortened by 4 bases and J by 2 bases, with 15 bases between the two germline ends. The CDR3 spans 15 residues. Looked up from germline, CDR1 is GTSNPN and CDR2 is SVGIG (reference sequence). For the CDR3, the DNA is TGTGCCTGGACTTCCCGGGGTATAGCCTACAATGAGCAGTTCTTC. Protein sequence: CAWTSRGIAYNEQFF.

This chain connects TRBV6-5 to TRBJ2-2, with D unclear. CDR1 is MNHEY, CDR2 SVGAGI, per germline. V lost 7 bases, J lost 6 bases, and 9 bases lay in between. The CDR3 runs 12 residues. The CDR3 nucleotides are TGTGCCAGCACCCTGAAGCCCGGGGAGCTGTTTTTT. Amino acid sequence: CASTLKPGELFF.

This chain links TRBV28 with TRBJ2-1; 14 positions match TRBD2. Germline assignment: CDR1 MDHEN and CDR2 SYDVKM. After removal of 2 bases from V and 8 bases from J, the junction contained 5 bases not matched to a gene. CDR3 length: 16 residues. CDR3 protein: CASSLGLAGGEDEQFF. The CDR3 nucleotides are TGTGCCAGCAGTTTAGGACTAGCGGGAGGCGAGGATGAGCAGTTCTTC.

V gene TRBV7-9 combines with J gene TRBJ1-2; D is unresolved. Per the germline V gene, CDR1 is SEHNR and CDR2 is FQNEAQ (reference sequence). V was shortened by 1 base and J by 6 bases, with 12 bases between the two germline ends. The CDR3 is made up of 14 amino acids. The CDR3 here is CASSLVRQVNGYTF. The CDR3 region has the DNA TGTGCCAGCAGCTTAGTTAGGCAGGTCAATGGCTACACCTTC. Looking up the rest from reference TRBV7-9 and TRBJ1-2 gives the full variable domain: DTGVSQNPRHKITKRGQNVTFRCDPISEHNRLYWYRQTLGQGPEFLTYFQNEAQLEKSRLLSDRFSAERPKGSFSTLEIQRTEQGDSAMYLCASSLVRQVNGYTFGSGTRLTVV.

The chain links TRBV3-1 (or the pseudogene TRBV3-2) to TRBJ1-2; D not resolved. Trimming removed 1 base at V and 4 bases at J, with 13 bases between. Germline lookup yields CDR1 LGHDT and CDR2 YNNKEL (reference sequence). The CDR3 extends over 15 amino acids. This CDR3 is CASSQVQVSVYGYTF. Here the CDR3 DNA reads TGTGCCAGCAGCCAAGTGCAGGTTTCTGTCTATGGCTACACCTTC.

V and J are TRBV27 and TRBJ2-7; TRBD2 matches at 8 bases. The germline V gene has CDR1 MNHEY and CDR2 SMNVEV (reference sequence). J was trimmed by 0 bases and V by 4 bases; bases with no gene match: 2. The CDR3 length is 14 residues. The CDR3 spells CASSSGGVSYEQYF. In nucleotides, the CDR3 is TGTGCCAGCAGTTCCGGGGGGGTCTCCTACGAGCAGTACTTC.

In its sample, this clone was seen a few times. The genes are TRBV2 and TRBJ1-1, with 8 positions matching TRBD1. From germline, CDR1 is SNHLY and CDR2 FYNNEI. Losses at the gene ends were 6 bases for V and 0 bases for J; bases not matched to a gene: 3. The CDR3 has 14 residues. The CDR3, as DNA: TGTGCCAGCAGCTCGGGACAGGTGAACACTGAAGCTTTCTTT. It translates to CASSSGQVNTEAFF.

The chain has TRBV20-1 and TRBJ1-6; D is undetermined. CDR3 size: 13 residues. V was cut by 3 bases and J by 7 bases, with 10 bases left in between. Germline-derived CDR1 and CDR2 are DFQATT and SNEGSKA (reference sequence). CDR3 amino acids: CSASISTNSPLHF. The DNA for the CDR3 is TGCAGTGCTAGTATTAGTACCAATTCACCCCTCCACTTT.

The gene calls are TRBV2 and TRBJ2-7; 7 bases are a match to TRBD2. Trimming took 6 bases from V and 0 from J; bases not matched to a gene: 8. The CDR3 runs 15 residues. The germline gives CDR1 SNHLY, CDR2 FYNNEI. CDR3 region: CASRGASGSSYEQYF. In DNA, the CDR3 is TGTGCCAGCAGGGGTGCTAGCGGCAGCTCCTACGAGCAGTACTTC.

The gene calls are TRBV6-6 and TRBJ2-2, with TRBD1 as a possible D gene (5 bases). Germline CDR1 is MNHNY and CDR2 is SVGAGI (reference sequence). This CDR3 is built from 16 residues. V shed 6 bases and J shed 2 bases, with 16 bases lying between them. This CDR3 reads CASRSRVGHNTGELFF. The CDR3 coding sequence is TGTGCCAGCAGGAGTCGAGTTGGACATAACACCGGGGAGCTGTTTTTT.

This chain links TRBV6-6 with TRBJ1-4, with D unclear. The germline CDR1 and CDR2 sequences are MNHNY and SVGAGI (reference sequence). This CDR3 spans 16 amino acids. V gave up 2 bases and J gave up 3 bases, with 13 bases separating them. CDR3 residues: CASSYAMAVANEKLFF. The CDR3 DNA is TGTGCCAGCAGTTACGCGATGGCGGTGGCTAATGAAAAACTGTTTTTT.

V usage is TRBV14 and J usage is TRBJ2-1; D unresolved. The CDR3 is 14 amino acids. Germline CDR1 reads SGHDN; CDR2 reads FVKESK. The V and J ends lost 4 bases and 8 bases respectively, with 15 bases between them. The CDR3 DNA is TGTGCCAGCAGCCGACAAATCGGTCTTTATGAGCAGTTCTTC. Amino acid sequence: CASSRQIGLYEQFF.

The chain has TRBV29-1 and TRBJ2-7; D perhaps matches TRBD1 (6 bases). The CDR3 has 16 residues. The V gene's germline CDR1 is SQVTM and CDR2 ANQGSEA. V lost 1 base to trimming and J lost 3 bases, with 19 bases between them. DNA for the CDR3: TGCAGCGTTGAAGGGGGTATGGCAGGGGTAATCTACGAGCAGTACTTC. Amino acid sequence: CSVEGGMAGVIYEQYF.

This CDR3 is CASSPFSVMGQGGEAFF. DNA for the CDR3: TGTGCCAGCAGTCCATTCTCTGTTATGGGACAGGGAGGGGAAGCTTTCTTT. The chain couples TRBV27 to TRBJ1-1; 9 bases map to TRBD1. The CDR3 is 17 amino acids. Germline trimming cut 5 bases from V and 8 bases from J; bases unmatched to any gene: 18. From germline, CDR1 is MNHEY and CDR2 SMNVEV (reference sequence).

The CDR3 DNA reads TGTGCCAGCTCACCACCGGGACAGACGAATGAAAAACTGTTTTTT. This translates into CASSPPGQTNEKLFF. The chain combines TRBV18 with TRBJ1-4; 7 bases are shared with TRBD1. Germline loops: CDR1 KGHSH, CDR2 LQKENI. After removal of 0 bases from V and 5 bases from J, the junction contained 3 bases not matched to a gene. This CDR3 spans 15 amino acids.

The chain combines TRBV28 with TRBJ1-2, with 8 bases fitting TRBD1. Looked up from germline, CDR1 is MDHEN and CDR2 is SYDVKM. V dropped 2 bases and J dropped 6; count of bases not matched to a gene: 8. The CDR3 has 15 residues. The CDR3 sequence is CASSLLGQGVNGYTF. The CDR3 nucleotides read TGTGCCAGCAGTTTACTCGGACAGGGCGTAAATGGCTACACCTTC.

The V gene is TRBV25-1, the J gene TRBJ2-7; D is possibly TRBD1 (7 bases). The CDR3 is 13 residues long. Germline-derived CDR1 and CDR2 are MGHDK and SYGVNS. The V and J ends lost 4 bases and 7 bases respectively, with 14 bases between them. The CDR3 region is CASSAGGMEEQYF. As DNA, the CDR3 is TGTGCCAGCAGTGCAGGGGGGATGGAGGAGCAGTACTTC.

The chain is built from TRBV5-8 and TRBJ2-1, with TRBD2 identical over 11 bases. CDR1 is SGHTS and CDR2 is YDEGEE in the germline V gene. The CDR3 sequence is 13 residues long. V was pared by 6 bases and J by 9 bases, with 5 bases of the junction left unmatched. CDR3 DNA: TGTGCCAGCAACCTAGCGGGAGGACGTGAGCAGTTCTTC. Translated, it gives CASNLAGGREQFF.

The gene calls are TRBV7-8 and TRBJ1-1; no reliable D call. Trimming took off 0 bases at V and 1 base at J, with 6 bases between the two ends. This CDR3 contains 14 residues. Germline CDR1 SGHVS, CDR2 FQNEAQ. In DNA form, the CDR3 reads TGTGCCAGCAGCTTAGCCTACCGGAACACTGAAGCTTTCTTT. Protein product: CASSLAYRNTEAFF.

V and J are TRBV3-1 (or the pseudogene TRBV3-2) and TRBJ2-1; 10 bases agree with TRBD2. This CDR3 comprises 17 residues. V was clipped by 4 bases and J by 4 bases; unmatched bases: 10. Germline-derived CDR1 and CDR2 are LGHDT and YNNKEL (reference sequence). The CDR3 loop reads CASSRKGATSGYNEQFF. As DNA, the CDR3 is TGTGCCAGCAGCCGCAAAGGGGCGACTAGCGGGTACAATGAGCAGTTCTTC.